These 8 T cell receptor beta chains share one sample of origin, sequenced in a study of identical twins. TCRdb re-derived calls from the 5' RACE reads in MiXCR, one entry per CDR3 protein. The profile shows approximately 700,000 distinct CDR3 sequences, roughly 18% of them singletons. This same sample was also part of a study on T cells expressing NK-cell markers.

Input material: PBMCs. These receptors were collected from a woman under 30 in good health.

This clonotype was seen ten or more times. The chain has TRBV5-1 and TRBJ1-4, with TRBD1 identical over 8 bases. V shed 0 bases, J shed 7 bases, and the junction held 11 bases outside the gene matches. The CDR3 extends over 17 amino acids. The germline CDR1 and CDR2 sequences are SGHRS and YFSETQ. CDR3 region: CASSLDRGASMGEKLFF. The CDR3 nucleotides read TGCGCCAGCAGCTTGGACAGGGGGGCCTCAATGGGTGAAAAACTGTTTTTT.

This clonotype was seen many times. V is TRBV5-1 and J is TRBJ2-1; D call uncertain. Trimming left V 0 bases short and J 6 bases short, with 13 bases between. This CDR3 spans 15 amino acids. Germline lookup yields CDR1 SGHRS and CDR2 YFSETQ. CDR3 protein: CASSLEPGTINEQFF. The DNA for the CDR3 is TGCGCCAGCAGCTTGGAGCCGGGCACTATCAATGAGCAGTTCTTC.

CDR3 sequence reads: CASSTQRSGGYTF. CDR3 DNA: TGTGCCAGCTCGACCCAGCGGTCAGGTGGCTACACCTTC. V usage is TRBV18 and J usage is TRBJ1-2; D is unclear. The CDR3 is made up of 13 amino acids. V lost 6 bases and J lost 7, with 15 bases in between. Germline-derived CDR1 and CDR2 are KGHSH and LQKENI.

This clonotype has just a few counts. V gene TRBV24-1 combines with J gene TRBJ2-2, with 7 bases that match TRBD1. V shed 3 bases and J 5 bases; nucleotides not matched to a gene: 8. Germline V gives CDR1 KGHDR, CDR2 SFDVKD. CDR3 length: 16 residues. The DNA for the CDR3 is TGTGCCACCAGTGATCCACAGGGGACGGGGACCGGGGAGCTGTTTTTT. It is translated as CATSDPQGTGTGELFF.

This clonotype was seen more than once but under ten times. V gene TRBV12-3 or TRBV12-4 combines with J gene TRBJ2-3, with D unresolved. The CDR3 length is 13 residues. Trimming pared 4 bases from V and 3 bases from J, leaving 8 bases between. CDR3 sequence reads: CASSSRLTDTQYF. The CDR3 bases are TGTGCCAGCAGTTCCCGACTGACAGATACGCAGTATTTT.

This clonotype has a handful of counts. The CDR3 DNA reads TGCAGTGCTAGCGCAGGGAACACTGAAGCTTTCTTT. It is translated as CSASAGNTEAFF. The gene calls are TRBV20-1 and TRBJ1-1, with D unclear. Germline CDR1 is DFQATT and CDR2 is SNEGSKA (reference sequence). V was clipped by 3 bases and J by 1 base, with 6 bases between them. This CDR3 spans 12 amino acids.

The chain has TRBV10-3 and TRBJ2-3, with D perhaps TRBD1 (6 bases). The germline CDR1 and CDR2 sequences are ENHRY and SYGVKD. The CDR3 is 16 residues long. With 2 bases removed from V and 2 bases from J, the gap between germline ends came to 14 bases. The CDR3 reads CAISEAQGISTDTQYF. The CDR3 nucleotides are TGTGCCATCAGTGAGGCACAGGGCATTTCCACAGATACGCAGTATTTT.

The chain joins TRBV6-1 to TRBJ1-3, with TRBD1 as a possible D gene (6 bases). The CDR3 contains 13 residues. The V and J ends lost 10 bases and 4 bases respectively, with 14 bases between them. Germline CDR1 reads MNHNS; CDR2 reads SASEGT. The CDR3 spells CAIQGAGGNTIYF. The CDR3, as DNA: TGTGCCATACAGGGAGCGGGAGGAAACACCATATATTTT.